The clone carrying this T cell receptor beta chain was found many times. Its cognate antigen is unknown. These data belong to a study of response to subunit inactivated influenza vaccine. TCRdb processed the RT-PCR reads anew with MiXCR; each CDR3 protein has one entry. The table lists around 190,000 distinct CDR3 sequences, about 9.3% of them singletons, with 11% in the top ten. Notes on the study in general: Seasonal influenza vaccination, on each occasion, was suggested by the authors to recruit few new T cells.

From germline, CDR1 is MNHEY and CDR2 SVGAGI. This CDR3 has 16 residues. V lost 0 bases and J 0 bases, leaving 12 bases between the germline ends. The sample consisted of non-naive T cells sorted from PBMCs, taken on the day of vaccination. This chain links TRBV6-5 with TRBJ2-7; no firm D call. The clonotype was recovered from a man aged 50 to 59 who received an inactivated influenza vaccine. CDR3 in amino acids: CASSYSQAVSSYEQYF. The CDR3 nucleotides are TGTGCCAGCAGTTACTCCCAGGCTGTAAGCTCCTACGAGCAGTACTTC.